This T cell receptor (beta chain) was captured in a study of shared clonotypes between healthy human individuals. Across the study: Researchers drew samples from two women and a few men aged 18 to 49.

TCRdb's table, derived via immunoSEQ multiplex PCR, lists solely in-frame clones and lacks some. This sample yields some 2,500,000 clones, of which 80% to 95% are seen a single time; around 0.4% belongs to the top ten. Broader study findings: Even with large depth, rarefaction showed that sorted-subset sequencing was incomplete.

About this clone itself: What it recognizes is unknown.

CDR1 and CDR2 (germline): SQVTM, ANQGSEA. Trimming shortened V by 1 base and J by 4 bases, and 13 bases separated the two germline ends. The CDR3 extends over 14 amino acids. The J gene is TRBJ1-1, the V gene TRBV29-1; D ambiguous. The sequenced sample was naive CD4+ T cells from PBMCs. The subset was: CD45RA+ positively selected. This receptor was obtained from a man in his late teens or twenties in good health. Some clones in this sample may be carry-over from other donors' samples. CDR3 nucleotide sequence: TGCAGCGTTGAAGTTAGAGGGTCGGGCACTGAAGCTTTCTTT. Its protein is CSVEVRGSGTEAFF. The whole variable domain, remainder taken from reference TRBV29-1 and TRBJ1-1, is SAVISQKPSRDICQRGTSLTIQCQVDSQVTMMFWYRQQPGQSLTLIATANQGSEATYESGFVIDKFPISRPNLTFSTLTVSNMSPEDSSIYLCSVEVRGSGTEAFFGQGTRLTVV.